Below, 21 T cell receptor beta chains from the same sample are listed, as sequenced in a study of T cell responses to AZD1222 COVID-19 vaccine. Some clones are missing from TCRdb's copy, which holds only in-frame ones; the method was immunoSEQ multiplex PCR. The sample yields about 190,000 clones, more than 75% seen once. Sequenced here: peripheral blood, sampled on day 0 of AZD1222 vaccination. Receptors originate from an adult in good health.

The chain uses TRBV9 and TRBJ2-3; D is unclear. Germline assignment: CDR1 SGDLS and CDR2 YYNGEE. This CDR3 comprises 13 residues. Trimming took 4 bases from V and 6 from J, leaving 12 bases between them. Here the CDR3 DNA reads TGTGCCAGCAGCCCCCCTGGGCCCGATACGCAGTATTTT. This sequence encodes CASSPPGPDTQYF.

The chain joins TRBV21-1 to TRBJ1-5; TRBD1 reflects the table's D call only, with no check against the DNA. TRBV21-1 is marked as a pseudogene. CDR3 length: 20 residues. CDR3 bases: TGTGCCAGCAGCGACCGACGGTGGGCGCAGGGCTGTTCTAGCAATCAGCCCCAGCATTTT. Translation: CASSDRRWAQGCSSNQPQHF.

J is TRBJ1-2 and V is TRBV18, with D unresolved. The CDR3 runs to 13 residues. Germline CDR1 reads KGHSH; CDR2 reads LQKENI. The V end was cut by 5 bases, the J end by 14 bases, with 21 bases between. The CDR3 coding sequence is TGTGCCAGCTCAGCAACAGTGGTGGCCTCGTTTACCTTC. This encodes CASSATVVASFTF.

The chain has TRBV6-1 and TRBJ2-1, with 12 positions matching TRBD2. The CDR3 totals 15 residues. After removal of 3 bases from V and 8 bases from J, the junction contained 5 bases not matched to a gene. Germline assignment: CDR1 MNHNS and CDR2 SASEGT. The CDR3 here is CASSDQTSGGYEQFF. For the CDR3, the DNA is TGTGCCAGCAGTGATCAGACTAGCGGGGGTTATGAGCAGTTCTTC.

The CDR3 bases are TGTGCCAGCAGCCAGTCGGACGCGGCTAATGAAAAACTGTTTTTT. This translates into CASSQSDAANEKLFF. This chain links TRBV3-1 (or the pseudogene TRBV3-2) with TRBJ1-4; D unresolved. The CDR3 spans 15 residues. Per germline, CDR1 LGHDT and CDR2 YNNKEL (reference sequence). The V end lost 3 bases, the J end lost 3 bases, and 11 bases lay between the germline ends.

This clone was counted once. The rearrangement uses TRBV5-1 and TRBJ2-1; 10 positions match TRBD2. CDR3 length: 16 amino acids. J lost 7 bases, V lost 4 bases, and 11 bases had no gene match. Germline V gene sequence: CDR1 SGHRS, CDR2 YFSETQ. In DNA, the CDR3 is TGCGCCAGCAGCCCTTATGGACTAGCGGCCGATAATGAGCAGTTCTTC. It specifies CASSPYGLAADNEQFF.

The rearrangement links TRBV4-2 to TRBJ2-5; D unresolved. The CDR3 spans 13 residues. Germline CDR1 reads LGHNA; CDR2 reads YNFKEQ. V lost 3 bases and J lost 4, with 9 bases in between. In DNA form, the CDR3 reads TGTGCCAGCAGCCAGGGCATCCTAGAGACCCAGTACTTC. As protein: CASSQGILETQYF.

The rearrangement uses TRBV4-1 and TRBJ1-3; tentatively, D is TRBD1 (5 bases). Germline V gene sequence: CDR1 MGHRA, CDR2 YSYEKL. There are 19 residues in the CDR3. Trimming shortened V by 0 bases and J by 2 bases, and 20 bases separated the two germline ends. The CDR3: CASSQDPDSHLRPGNTIYF. The CDR3 region has the DNA TGCGCCAGCAGCCAAGATCCCGACAGCCACCTTAGGCCTGGAAACACCATATATTTT.

The sample holds a few counts of this clone. This sequence joins TRBV4-1 and TRBJ1-1; no definite D call. Deletions cut 6 bases from V and 0 bases from J, with 5 bases between. This CDR3 spans 12 amino acids. CDR1 is MGHRA and CDR2 is YSYEKL in the germline V gene. CDR3 sequence (DNA): TGCGCCAGCAGGAACATGAACACTGAAGCTTTCTTT. Translating gives CASRNMNTEAFF.

The CDR3 loop is CASSETIAGVREQYF. CDR3 nucleotide sequence: TGTGCCAGCAGTGAAACGATAGCGGGAGTCCGCGAGCAGTACTTC. The chain combines TRBV6-1 with TRBJ2-7, with 9 bases fitting TRBD2. The ends lost 2 bases at V and 6 bases at J; junction bases unmatched: 8. The CDR3 totals 15 residues. Germline CDR1 reads MNHNS; CDR2 reads SASEGT.

The CDR3 nucleotides read TGTGCCAGCAGCTTAGGGTGGAGCTCCTACAATGAGCAGTTCTTC. Translation: CASSLGWSSYNEQFF. V is TRBV7-2 and J is TRBJ2-1; D unresolved. Germline V gene sequence: CDR1 SGHTA, CDR2 FQGNSA. V was cut by 1 base and J by 0 bases, with 7 bases left in between. The CDR3 length is 15 residues.

V and J are TRBV5-4 and TRBJ1-3; D not resolved. Germline V gives CDR1 SGHNT, CDR2 YYREEE (reference sequence). This CDR3 has 15 residues. The ends were cut back, 0 bases at V and 0 bases at J, with 7 bases in the middle. CDR3 region: CASSLDGISGNTIYF. The CDR3 DNA reads TGTGCCAGCAGCTTGGATGGAATCTCTGGAAACACCATATATTTT.

With regard to this clone: Other DNA sequences in this specimen translate into the identical CDR3. The rearrangement uses TRBV7-2 and TRBJ2-7, with a possible D match to TRBD2 (6 bases). The CDR3 is 14 residues long. CDR1 SGHTA and CDR2 FQGNSA come from the germline V gene. V lost 1 base and J lost 4, with 11 bases in between. In DNA, the CDR3 is TGTGCCAGCAGCTTAGGTGGCGGGACGTACGAGCAGTACTTC. Translated: CASSLGGGTYEQYF.

J is TRBJ1-2 and V is TRBV19; D ambiguous. The V end lost 8 bases, the J end lost 2 bases, and 15 bases lay between the germline ends. CDR3 length: 14 residues. Germline CDR1 is LNHDA and CDR2 is SQIVND (reference sequence). As DNA, the CDR3 is TGTGCCAGTCCTGGGAACCGATCAAACTATGGCTACACCTTC. Protein: CASPGNRSNYGYTF.

The V gene is TRBV15, the J gene TRBJ2-3; tentative D call: TRBD1 (5 bases). Germline V CDR1 and CDR2: LNHNV, YYDKDF (reference sequence). The CDR3 spans 14 residues. The ends were cut back, 0 bases at V and 4 bases at J, with 8 bases in the middle. CDR3 bases: TGTGCCACCAGCAGAGACAGGGCGGCAGATACGCAGTATTTT. Translating it yields CATSRDRAADTQYF.

The V call is TRBV7-9, the J call TRBJ1-1; D remains unclear. Germline CDR1 is SEHNR and CDR2 is FQNEAQ (reference sequence). V was shortened by 5 bases and J by 3 bases, with 7 bases between the two germline ends. The CDR3 runs 12 residues. Here the CDR3 DNA reads TGTGCCAGCAGCCTCTCACACACTGAAGCTTTCTTT. Translating it yields CASSLSHTEAFF.

The chain uses TRBV5-4 and TRBJ2-7; no clear D gene. V lost 0 bases and J 0 bases, leaving 16 bases between the germline ends. This CDR3 has 17 residues. From germline, CDR1 is SGHNT and CDR2 YYREEE (reference sequence). CDR3 nucleotides: TGTGCCAGCAGCTTGGTAACCGGGCTCAGGAGCTCCTACGAGCAGTACTTC. It is translated as CASSLVTGLRSSYEQYF.

The J gene is TRBJ2-3, the V gene TRBV6-2 or TRBV6-3; D is unclear. CDR3 length: 13 amino acids. Trimming removed 2 bases from V and 6 bases from J, with 9 bases in between. Germline CDR1 MNHEY, CDR2 SVGEGT. CDR3 in DNA: TGTGCCAGCAGTTACAGGCCTCAGGATACGCAGTATTTT. This translates into CASSYRPQDTQYF.

The rearrangement uses TRBV7-6 and TRBJ1-1; 8 nucleotides line up with TRBD1. The CDR3 is 13 residues long. Germline V gives CDR1 SGHVS, CDR2 FNYEAQ. The J segment lost 6 bases and the V segment lost 0 bases, leaving 0 bases of the junction unmatched. The CDR3 loop is CASSLADRAEAFF. The DNA for the CDR3 is TGTGCCAGCAGCTTAGCGGACAGGGCTGAAGCTTTCTTT.

The chain has TRBV7-9 and TRBJ1-2, with 8 bases identical to TRBD1. Germline CDR1 reads SEHNR; CDR2 reads FQNEAQ (reference sequence). This CDR3 spans 15 amino acids. V lost 6 bases to trimming and J lost 1 base; unmatched junction nucleotides: 7. In DNA, the CDR3 is TGTGCCAGCAGACCTTCAGGGGGCTTTAACTATGGCTACACCTTC. As protein: CASRPSGGFNYGYTF.

As regards this clone: The germline gene is not matched at one end of the junction; a read error may be the cause. The chain combines TRBV29-1 with TRBJ1-3; D gene ambiguous. This CDR3 is built from 14 residues. The germline CDR1 and CDR2 sequences are SQVTM and ANQGSEA. The CDR3 region has the DNA TGCAGCGTAGAAGGCTCATCCGCTGGAAACACCATATATTTT. Translation gives CSVEGSSAGNTIYF.